This T cell receptor (beta chain) is from a study of CD8+ T cells in alopecia areata. General study points: Higher clonality than in normal scalp was seen in lesional scalp, especially alopecia totalis/universalis. Under tofacitinib, numerous expanded lesional clonotypes remained detectable in scalp and blood.

Specified treatment: oral pan-JAK inhibitor, 5-10 mg twice daily. After isolation, RNA underwent reverse transcription to generate cDNA as the sequencing template. Profiling relied on immunoSEQ multiplex PCR, and the TCRdb table lists in-frame clones only, not all of them. This sample has 150,000 to 200,000 clones, with 60% to 75% found just once. Worth noting for this clone: The antigen is undetermined.

CDR1 is SGHTA, CDR2 FQGNSA, per germline. CDR3 length equals 13 residues. V was cut by 6 bases and J by 4 bases, with 11 bases left in between. This sequence was found in a human donor with alopecia areata. The input for sequencing was CD4+ T cells sorted from blood, taken at week 24, from a patient treated with tofacitinib. The chain uses TRBV7-2 and TRBJ2-3; a possible D gene is TRBD2 (6 bases). The CDR3 loop is CASRLAGADTQYF. For the CDR3, the DNA is TGTGCCAGCAGACTAGCCGGCGCAGATACGCAGTATTTT.